Shown below are 12 T cell receptor beta chains from a single sample sequenced in a study of T cells after yellow fever vaccination. MiXCR was run by TCRdb on the 5' RACE reads, yielding one entry per CDR3 protein. Of more than 300,000 distinct CDR3 sequences listed, approximately 11% were seen once; the top ten hold about 3%. The sample here was CD4+ T cells sorted from PBMCs, taken 45 days after the yellow fever booster vaccination. These receptors were obtained from a young man who received the YFV17D yellow fever vaccine.

This clonotype came up a few times. The chain couples TRBV6-2 or TRBV6-3 to TRBJ1-5; TRBD1 agrees at 11 bases. J was trimmed by 2 bases and V by 5 bases; bases with no gene match: 14. CDR1 is MNHEY and CDR2 is SVGEGT in the germline V gene. This CDR3 spans 19 amino acids. This CDR3 reads CASSDRDRGRLGGNQPQHF. For the CDR3, the DNA is TGTGCCAGCAGTGACCGGGACAGGGGGAGGCTTGGCGGCAATCAGCCCCAGCATTTT.

The chain couples TRBV7-4 to TRBJ1-3; D may be TRBD1 (5 bases). Per germline, CDR1 SGHVT and CDR2 SQSDAQ. The CDR3 has 14 residues. Trimming took 5 bases from V and 2 from J, leaving 10 bases between them. CDR3 bases: TGTGCCAGCAGCCCACGGGGGGCTGGAAACACCATATATTTT. The encoded protein is CASSPRGAGNTIYF.

The chain has TRBV5-1 and TRBJ2-3; D ambiguous. Germline CDR1 and CDR2: SGHRS and YFSETQ. This CDR3 contains 12 residues. The V end was cut by 3 bases, the J end by 4 bases, with 6 bases between. The CDR3 region is CASSSYADTQYF. CDR3 bases: TGCGCCAGCAGCTCTTACGCAGATACGCAGTATTTT.

This clonotype was detected a few times. The CDR3 here is CASSFFRSADTQYF. DNA of the CDR3: TGTGCCAGCAGCTTCTTTCGGTCGGCAGATACGCAGTATTTT. The chain carries TRBV7-2 and TRBJ2-3; unclear D gene. The CDR3 consists of 14 residues. V was clipped by 3 bases and J by 4 bases, with 11 bases between them. Germline-derived CDR1 and CDR2 are SGHTA and FQGNSA.

This clonotype came up a few times. The V call is TRBV7-2, the J call TRBJ1-2, with D maybe TRBD1 (5 bases). The CDR3 loop spans 12 amino acids. V was cut by 5 bases and J by 5 bases, with 9 bases left in between. CDR1 SGHTA and CDR2 FQGNSA come from the germline V gene. The CDR3 protein is CASSVSGYGYTF. The CDR3 region has the DNA TGTGCCAGCAGCGTCTCAGGGTATGGCTACACCTTC.

This clonotype was detected only a few times. The rearrangement uses TRBV5-1 and TRBJ2-1; perhaps TRBD2 as D (6 bases). V was shortened by 0 bases and J by 5 bases, with 12 bases between the two germline ends. CDR1 is SGHRS and CDR2 is YFSETQ in the germline V gene. The CDR3 is 15 amino acids. CDR3 coding DNA: TGCGCCAGCAGCTTGGCCGGGACTCCAGACAATGAGCAGTTCTTC. Translation gives CASSLAGTPDNEQFF.

This clonotype was counted a few times. This sequence joins TRBV6-4 and TRBJ2-2; perhaps TRBD1 as D (5 bases). CDR1 is MRHNA, CDR2 SNTAGT, per germline. V was trimmed by 0 bases and J by 4 bases, leaving 12 bases between them. The CDR3 totals 16 residues. This chain's CDR3 is CASSDSYRKTTGELFF. The CDR3 DNA sequence: TGTGCCAGCAGTGACTCTTACAGGAAGACCACCGGGGAGCTGTTTTTT.

The CDR3 spells CASSPRPISEQYV. The CDR3, as DNA: TGTGCCAGCTCACCCCGACCGATAAGCGAGCAGTACGTC. The rearrangement uses TRBV18 and TRBJ2-7, with no clear D. This CDR3 has 13 residues. CDR1 and CDR2 from the germline V gene are KGHSH and LQKENI. The germline V and J ends were trimmed by 3 bases and 6 bases, with 12 bases remaining between them.

This clonotype came up many times. V gene TRBV27 combines with J gene TRBJ2-1; 9 nucleotides agree with TRBD1. CDR3 size: 17 residues. With 3 bases clipped from V and 3 bases from J, the junction kept 9 bases outside the gene matches. The germline V gene has CDR1 MNHEY and CDR2 SMNVEV (reference sequence). The CDR3 sequence: CASSLSSPGQGYNEQFF. Written as DNA, the CDR3 is TGTGCCAGCAGTTTGAGCAGCCCGGGACAGGGCTACAATGAGCAGTTCTTC.

This clonotype was counted a few times. The chain links TRBV30 to TRBJ2-3, with D perhaps TRBD1 or TRBD2 (6 bases each). Germline lookup yields CDR1 GTSNPN and CDR2 SVGIG (reference sequence). There are 12 residues in the CDR3. Trimming took off 3 bases at V and 4 bases at J, with 8 bases between the two ends. The CDR3 DNA follows: TGTGCCTGGAGAAGGGGGGCAGATACGCAGTATTTT. It specifies CAWRRGADTQYF.

The genes are TRBV6-1 and TRBJ1-5; 7 bases fit TRBD1. V shed 2 bases, J shed 5 bases, and the junction held 9 bases outside the gene matches. Germline loops: CDR1 MNHNS, CDR2 SASEGT. The CDR3 spans 16 residues. The CDR3 DNA reads as TGTGCCAGCAGTGAAACCCAGGACAGGTCTTATCAGCCCCAGCATTTT. Encoded protein: CASSETQDRSYQPQHF.

The sample holds many counts of this clonotype. This chain joins TRBV20-1 and TRBJ2-2; TRBD1 might be the D (6 bases). V was shortened by 2 bases and J by 6 bases, with 13 bases between the two germline ends. CDR3 length equals 14 residues. Germline V gives CDR1 DFQATT, CDR2 SNEGSKA (reference sequence). The CDR3 protein is CSARPRGGPGELFF. The DNA for the CDR3 is TGCAGTGCTAGACCCCGAGGGGGTCCCGGGGAGCTGTTTTTT.